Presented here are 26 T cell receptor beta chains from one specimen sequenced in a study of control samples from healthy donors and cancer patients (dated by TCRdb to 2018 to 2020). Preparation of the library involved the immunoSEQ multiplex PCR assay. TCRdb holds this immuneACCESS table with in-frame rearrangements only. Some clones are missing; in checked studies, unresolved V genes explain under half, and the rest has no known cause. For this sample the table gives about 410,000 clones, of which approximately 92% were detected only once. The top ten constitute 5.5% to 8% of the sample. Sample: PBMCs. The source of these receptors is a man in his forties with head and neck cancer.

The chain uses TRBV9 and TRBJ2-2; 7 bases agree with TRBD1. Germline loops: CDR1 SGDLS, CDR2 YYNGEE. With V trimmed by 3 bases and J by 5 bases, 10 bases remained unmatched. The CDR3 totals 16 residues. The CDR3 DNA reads TGTGCCAGCAGCGACCCCCGAGGGGGCGAAACCGGGGAGCTGTTTTTT. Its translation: CASSDPRGGETGELFF.

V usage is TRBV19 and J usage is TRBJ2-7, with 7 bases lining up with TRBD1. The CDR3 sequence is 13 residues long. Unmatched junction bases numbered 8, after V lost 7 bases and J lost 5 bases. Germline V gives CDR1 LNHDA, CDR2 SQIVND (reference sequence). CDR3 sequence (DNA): TGTGCCAGTAAAGACAGGGTGTTGGACGAGCAGTACTTC. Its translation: CASKDRVLDEQYF. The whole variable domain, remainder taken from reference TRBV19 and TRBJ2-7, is DGGITQSPKYLFRKEGQNVTLSCEQNLNHDAMYWYRQDPGQGLRLIYYSQIVNDFQKGDIAEGYSVSREKKESFPLTVTSAQKNPTAFYLCASKDRVLDEQYFGPGTRLTVT.

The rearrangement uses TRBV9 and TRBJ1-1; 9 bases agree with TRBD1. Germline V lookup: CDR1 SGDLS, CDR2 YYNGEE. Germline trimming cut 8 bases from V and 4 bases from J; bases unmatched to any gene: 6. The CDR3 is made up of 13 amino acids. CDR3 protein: CASGQGMFTEAFF. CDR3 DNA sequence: TGTGCCAGTGGACAGGGGATGTTCACTGAAGCTTTCTTT.

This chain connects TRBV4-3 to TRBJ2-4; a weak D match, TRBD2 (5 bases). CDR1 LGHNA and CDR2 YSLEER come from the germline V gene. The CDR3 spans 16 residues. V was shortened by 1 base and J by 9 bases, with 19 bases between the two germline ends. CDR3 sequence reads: CASSQVYSGLGGIQYF. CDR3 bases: TGCGCCAGCAGCCAAGTCTATTCGGGGTTGGGCGGCATTCAGTACTTC.

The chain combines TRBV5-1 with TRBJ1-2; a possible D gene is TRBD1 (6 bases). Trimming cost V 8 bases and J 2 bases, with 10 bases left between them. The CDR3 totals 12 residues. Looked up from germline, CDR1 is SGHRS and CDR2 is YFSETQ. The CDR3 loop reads CASRTANYGYTF. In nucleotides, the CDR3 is TGCGCCAGTCGGACAGCCAACTATGGCTACACCTTC.

As DNA, the CDR3 is TGTGCCAGCAGTCCAGGACAGGGAGGCGGCTACACCTTC. It encodes CASSPGQGGGYTF. The chain uses TRBV28 and TRBJ1-2; TRBD1 aligns across 8 bases. Trimming removed 5 bases from V and 8 bases from J; junction bases left unmatched: 7. The germline V gene encodes CDR1 MDHEN and CDR2 SYDVKM. CDR3 size: 13 residues.

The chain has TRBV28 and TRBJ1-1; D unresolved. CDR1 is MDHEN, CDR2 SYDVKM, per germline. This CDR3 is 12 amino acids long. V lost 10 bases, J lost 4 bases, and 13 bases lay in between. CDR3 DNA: TGTGCCACCAACTGGTCGGGCACTGAAGCTTTCTTT. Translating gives CATNWSGTEAFF.

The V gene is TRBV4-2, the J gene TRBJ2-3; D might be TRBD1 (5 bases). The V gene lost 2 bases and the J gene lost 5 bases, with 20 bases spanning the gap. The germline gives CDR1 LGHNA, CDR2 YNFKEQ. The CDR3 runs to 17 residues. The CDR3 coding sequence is TGTGCCAGCAGCCAATACTACCAGAACAGGCGTATAGATACGCAGTATTTT. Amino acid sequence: CASSQYYQNRRIDTQYF.

CDR3 coding DNA: TGTGCCAGCAGCTGGGGACAGGGCAGAGAAGGCTACACCTTC. Its translation is CASSWGQGREGYTF. The rearrangement joins TRBV28 to TRBJ1-2; 9 bases line up with TRBD1. Germline V gives CDR1 MDHEN, CDR2 SYDVKM. V shed 6 bases, J shed 8 bases, and the junction held 10 bases outside the gene matches. This CDR3 is 14 amino acids long.

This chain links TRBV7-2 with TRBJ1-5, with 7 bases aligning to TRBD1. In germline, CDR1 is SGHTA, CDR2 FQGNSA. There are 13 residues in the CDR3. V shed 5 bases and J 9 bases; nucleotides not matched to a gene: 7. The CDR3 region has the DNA TGTGCCAGCAGCGGACAGCCAGGGGGGCCCCAGCATTTT. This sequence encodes CASSGQPGGPQHF.

The CDR3 region has the DNA TGTGCCAGCAGGGGAACAGGGGCAACTTACGAGCAGTACTTC. It encodes CASRGTGATYEQYF. V gene TRBV6-5 combines with J gene TRBJ2-7; 7 bases align to TRBD1. V shed 6 bases and J 4 bases; nucleotides not matched to a gene: 9. The CDR3 spans 14 residues. Per the germline V gene, CDR1 is MNHEY and CDR2 is SVGAGI.

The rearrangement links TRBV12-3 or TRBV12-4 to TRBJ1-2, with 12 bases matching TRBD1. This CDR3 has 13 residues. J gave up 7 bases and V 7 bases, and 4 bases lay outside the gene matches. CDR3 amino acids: CASTWGQGAGYTF. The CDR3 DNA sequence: TGTGCCAGCACCTGGGGACAGGGGGCTGGCTACACCTTC.

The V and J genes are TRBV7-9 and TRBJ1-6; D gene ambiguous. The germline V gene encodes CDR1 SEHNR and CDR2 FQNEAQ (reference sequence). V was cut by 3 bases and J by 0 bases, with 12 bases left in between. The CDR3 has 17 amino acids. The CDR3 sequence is CASSFKVVSSYNSPLHF. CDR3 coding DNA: TGTGCCAGCAGCTTCAAGGTTGTAAGCTCCTATAATTCACCCCTCCACTTT.

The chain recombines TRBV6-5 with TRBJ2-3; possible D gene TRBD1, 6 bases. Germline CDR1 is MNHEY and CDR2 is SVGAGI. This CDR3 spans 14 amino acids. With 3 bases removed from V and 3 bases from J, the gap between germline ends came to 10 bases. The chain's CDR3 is CASSYRTVTDTQYF. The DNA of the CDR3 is TGTGCCAGCAGTTATAGGACAGTAACAGATACGCAGTATTTT.

CDR3 bases: TGTGCCAGTAGTACGGACGCCTACTCCTACGAGCAGTACTTC. Encoded protein: CASSTDAYSYEQYF. The chain combines TRBV19 with TRBJ2-7, with D unresolved. The CDR3 spans 14 residues. Trimming left V 4 bases short and J 0 bases short, with 10 bases between. Germline CDR1 reads LNHDA; CDR2 reads SQIVND (reference sequence).

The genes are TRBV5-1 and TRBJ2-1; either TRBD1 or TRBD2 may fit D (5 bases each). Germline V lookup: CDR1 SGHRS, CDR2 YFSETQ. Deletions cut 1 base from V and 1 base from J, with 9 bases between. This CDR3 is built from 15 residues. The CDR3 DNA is TGCGCCAGCAGCTTGTTAGGGGAGTCCTACAATGAGCAGTTCTTC. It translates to CASSLLGESYNEQFF.

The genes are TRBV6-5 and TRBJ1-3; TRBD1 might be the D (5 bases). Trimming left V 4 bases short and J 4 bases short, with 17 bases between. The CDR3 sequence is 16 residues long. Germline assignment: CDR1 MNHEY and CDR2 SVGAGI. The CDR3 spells CASSSRGTMGGNTIYF. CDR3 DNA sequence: TGTGCCAGCAGTTCAAGAGGGACGATGGGGGGAAACACCATATATTTT.

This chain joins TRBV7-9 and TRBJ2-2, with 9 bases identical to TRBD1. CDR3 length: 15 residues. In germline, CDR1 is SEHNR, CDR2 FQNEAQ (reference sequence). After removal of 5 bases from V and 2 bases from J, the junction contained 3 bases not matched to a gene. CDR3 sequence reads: CASSRTGDNTGELFF. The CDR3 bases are TGTGCCAGCAGCAGGACAGGGGATAACACCGGGGAGCTGTTTTTT.

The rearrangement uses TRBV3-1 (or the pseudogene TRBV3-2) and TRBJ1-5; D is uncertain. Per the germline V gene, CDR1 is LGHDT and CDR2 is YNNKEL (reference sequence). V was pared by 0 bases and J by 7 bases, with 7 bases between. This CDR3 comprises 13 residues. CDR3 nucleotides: TGTGCCAGCAGCCAAGATCGGAAACAGCCCCAGCATTTT. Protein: CASSQDRKQPQHF.

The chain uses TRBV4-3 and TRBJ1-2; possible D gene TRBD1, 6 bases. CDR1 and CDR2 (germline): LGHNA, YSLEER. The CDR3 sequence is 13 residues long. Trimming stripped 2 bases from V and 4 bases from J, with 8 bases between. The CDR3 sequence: CASSQRGGYGYTF. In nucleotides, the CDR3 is TGCGCCAGCAGCCAAAGGGGGGGCTATGGCTACACCTTC.

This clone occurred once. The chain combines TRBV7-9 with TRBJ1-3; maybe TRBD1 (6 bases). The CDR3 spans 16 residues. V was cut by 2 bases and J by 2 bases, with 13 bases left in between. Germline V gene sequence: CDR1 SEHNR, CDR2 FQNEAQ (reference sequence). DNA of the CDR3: TGTGCCAGCAGCTTATCGGGCAGGGGAGCTGGAAACACCATATATTTT. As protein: CASSLSGRGAGNTIYF. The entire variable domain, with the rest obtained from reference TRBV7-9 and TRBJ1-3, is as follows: DTGVSQNPRHKITKRGQNVTFRCDPISEHNRLYWYRQTLGQGPEFLTYFQNEAQLEKSRLLSDRFSAERPKGSFSTLEIQRTEQGDSAMYLCASSLSGRGAGNTIYFGEGSWLTVV.

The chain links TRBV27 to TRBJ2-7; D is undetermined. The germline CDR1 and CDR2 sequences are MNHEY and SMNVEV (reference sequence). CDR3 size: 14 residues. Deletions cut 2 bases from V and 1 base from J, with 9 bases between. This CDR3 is CASSLISSSYEQYF. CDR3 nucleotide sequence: TGTGCCAGCAGTTTAATTTCCAGTTCCTACGAGCAGTACTTC.

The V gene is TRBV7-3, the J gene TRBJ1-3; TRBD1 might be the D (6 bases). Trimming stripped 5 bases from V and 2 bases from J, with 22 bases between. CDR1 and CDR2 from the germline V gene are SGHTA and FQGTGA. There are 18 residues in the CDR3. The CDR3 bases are TGTGCCAGCAGCCGGAACACTTCAGGGGTCCTGGCTGGAAACACCATATATTTT. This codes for CASSRNTSGVLAGNTIYF.

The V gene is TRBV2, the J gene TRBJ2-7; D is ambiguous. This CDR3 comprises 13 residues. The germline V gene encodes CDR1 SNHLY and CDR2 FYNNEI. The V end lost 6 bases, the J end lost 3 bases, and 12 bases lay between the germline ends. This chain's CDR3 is CASRGSAHYEQYF. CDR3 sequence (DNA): TGTGCCAGCAGGGGAAGCGCCCACTACGAGCAGTACTTC.

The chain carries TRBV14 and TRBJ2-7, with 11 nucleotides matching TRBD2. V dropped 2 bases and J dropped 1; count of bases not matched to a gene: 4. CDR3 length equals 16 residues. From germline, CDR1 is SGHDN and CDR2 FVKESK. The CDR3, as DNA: TGTGCCAGCAGCCAAACGCGACTAGCGGGATCCTACGAGCAGTACTTC. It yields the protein CASSQTRLAGSYEQYF. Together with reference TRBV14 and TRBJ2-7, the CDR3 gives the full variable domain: EAGVTQFPSHSVIEKGQTVTLRCDPISGHDNLYWYRRVMGKEIKFLLHFVKESKQDESGMPNNRFLAERTGGTYSTLKVQPAELEDSGVYFCASSQTRLAGSYEQYFGPGTRLTVT.

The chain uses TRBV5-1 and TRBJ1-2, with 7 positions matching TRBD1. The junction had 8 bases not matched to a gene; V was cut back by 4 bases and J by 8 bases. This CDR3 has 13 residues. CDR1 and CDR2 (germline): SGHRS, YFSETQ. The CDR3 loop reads CASSQARQGGYTF. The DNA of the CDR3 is TGCGCCAGCAGCCAAGCCCGACAGGGAGGCTACACCTTC.